These 15 T cell receptor beta chains were sequenced from one sample in a study of PD-L1 blockade in urothelial cancer. The table came from immunoSEQ multiplex PCR; TCRdb's copy has only in-frame clones and leaves some out. In the table there are about 84,000 clones, roughly 82% of which are singletons. This sample comprised PBMCs, obtained around atezolizumab (anti-PD-L1) treatment. Receptor source: a man between 65 and 85 years old with urothelial cancer.

The chain carries TRBV11-3 and TRBJ1-4; 9 bases map to TRBD1. This CDR3 is built from 17 residues. The germline gives CDR1 SGHNT, CDR2 YENEEA. Losses at the gene ends were 1 base for V and 6 bases for J; bases not matched to a gene: 9. The CDR3 loop is CASSLGRYRGRDEKLFF. CDR3 sequence (DNA): TGTGCCAGCAGCTTAGGGCGATACAGGGGGCGAGATGAAAAACTGTTTTTT. Full variable domain (rest looked up from reference TRBV11-3 and TRBJ1-4): EAGVVQSPRYKIIEKKQPVAFWCNPISGHNTLYWYLQNLGQGPELLIRYENEEAVDDSQLPKDRFSAERLKGVDSTLKIQPAELGDSAVYLCASSLGRYRGRDEKLFFGSGTQLSVL.

The chain joins TRBV5-1 to TRBJ1-2; the D gene is possibly TRBD1 (5 bases). Germline V CDR1 and CDR2: SGHRS, YFSETQ. There are 15 residues in the CDR3. Trimming shortened V by 0 bases and J by 4 bases, and 13 bases separated the two germline ends. The chain's CDR3 is CASSLEPTATYGYTF. DNA for the CDR3: TGCGCCAGCAGCTTGGAACCGACAGCCACCTATGGCTACACCTTC. The complete variable domain, with remaining parts taken from reference TRBV5-1 and TRBJ1-2, reads KAGVTQTPRYLIKTRGQQVTLSCSPISGHRSVSWYQQTPGQGLQFLFEYFSETQRNKGNFPGRFSGRQFSNSRSEMNVSTLELGDSALYLCASSLEPTATYGYTFGSGTRLTVV.

In nucleotides, the CDR3 is TGTGCCAGCAGCTCTACAGGGGGCAGGCGGAACATTCAGTACTTC. Protein sequence: CASSSTGGRRNIQYF. The V call is TRBV7-2, the J call TRBJ2-4, with 9 bases aligning to TRBD1. Germline CDR1 SGHTA, CDR2 FQGNSA. The V gene end was trimmed by 4 bases and the J gene end by 7 bases; junction bases not matched to a gene: 8. The CDR3 loop spans 15 amino acids.

V gene TRBV28 combines with J gene TRBJ2-7, with TRBD2 as a possible D gene (6 bases). V was pared by 7 bases and J by 6 bases, with 19 bases between. The CDR3 has 14 amino acids. Germline lookup yields CDR1 MDHEN and CDR2 SYDVKM. As DNA, the CDR3 is TGTGCCAGCACCACGCCGGAGGGTATAGGCGAGCAGTACTTC. Translating it yields CASTTPEGIGEQYF. Together with reference TRBV28 and TRBJ2-7, the CDR3 gives the full variable domain: DVKVTQSSRYLVKRTGEKVFLECVQDMDHENMFWYRQDPGLGLRLIYFSYDVKMKEKGDIPEGYSVSREKKERFSLILESASTNQTSMYLCASTTPEGIGEQYFGPGTRLTVT.

CDR3 protein: CASSYPLTSGGETQYF. CDR3 in DNA: TGTGCCAGCAGTTACCCCCTGACTAGCGGGGGGGAGACCCAGTACTTC. The rearrangement links TRBV6-6 to TRBJ2-5; the match to TRBD2 covers 13 bases. The germline gives CDR1 MNHNY, CDR2 SVGAGI (reference sequence). The CDR3 has 16 residues. V dropped 2 bases and J dropped 5; count of bases not matched to a gene: 5.

CDR3 sequence (DNA): TGCGCCAGCAGCTTGGCGGTACAGGGGGCCCACGAGCAGTACTTC. Its translation: CASSLAVQGAHEQYF. The chain combines TRBV5-1 with TRBJ2-7; 9 nucleotides match TRBD1. Germline V gene lookup returns CDR1 SGHRS and CDR2 YFSETQ. V was pared by 0 bases and J by 5 bases, with 6 bases of the junction left unmatched. The CDR3 is 15 amino acids.

J is TRBJ2-1 and V is TRBV19; 9 bases map to TRBD1. Germline V lookup: CDR1 LNHDA, CDR2 SQIVND (reference sequence). The length of the CDR3 is 17 residues. Trimming cost V 4 bases and J 7 bases; bases outside gene matches: 14. The chain's CDR3 is CASSRGTGTGGWNEQFF. In DNA, the CDR3 is TGTGCCAGTAGTAGAGGGACAGGGACGGGAGGATGGAATGAGCAGTTCTTC.

V usage is TRBV7-8 and J usage is TRBJ1-4; D may be TRBD1 (6 bases). Germline CDR1 SGHVS, CDR2 FQNEAQ. Trimming cost V 5 bases and J 0 bases, with 10 bases left between them. This CDR3 comprises 15 residues. The CDR3 DNA sequence: TGTGCCAGCAGCCCGAACAGGGCAACTAATGAAAAACTGTTTTTT. As protein: CASSPNRATNEKLFF.

This clone appeared a few times. The chain uses TRBV2 and TRBJ2-7; a possible D gene is TRBD1 (6 bases). The V end was cut by 3 bases, the J end by 11 bases, with 17 bases between. Germline CDR1 SNHLY, CDR2 FYNNEI. The CDR3 runs 13 residues. The CDR3 here is CASSDNRRGVKYF. The DNA for the CDR3 is TGTGCCAGCAGTGACAATCGCAGGGGAGTCAAGTACTTC.

The chain carries TRBV7-2 and TRBJ1-2; 7 bases line up with TRBD1. The CDR3 loop spans 15 amino acids. V lost 2 bases and J lost 3; bases outside the gene matches: 6. Germline assignment: CDR1 SGHTA and CDR2 FQGNSA. Here the CDR3 DNA reads TGTGCCAGCAGCTTATCGGCAGGGGGGCACTATGGCTACACCTTC. Protein sequence: CASSLSAGGHYGYTF.

The V and J genes are TRBV10-3 and TRBJ1-2; unclear D gene. Germline CDR1 reads ENHRY; CDR2 reads SYGVKD. The CDR3 has 12 amino acids. V was trimmed by 4 bases and J by 9 bases, leaving 12 bases between them. The CDR3 DNA follows: TGTGCCATCAGTGCAAACCGTCAGAGCTACACCTTC. As protein: CAISANRQSYTF.

This clone showed up just once. In nucleotides, the CDR3 is TGTGCCAGCAGTTTAACAGAGGGAAACACCATATATTTT. Its protein is CASSLTEGNTIYF. The genes are TRBV6-6 and TRBJ1-3, with no clear D. Trimming removed 4 bases from V and 4 bases from J, with 8 bases in between. The CDR3 length is 13 residues. Germline values: CDR1 MNHNY, CDR2 SVGAGI (reference sequence).

The J gene is TRBJ1-4, the V gene TRBV4-2, with D possibly TRBD1 on 5 matching bases. Germline V CDR1 and CDR2: LGHNA, YNFKEQ. The CDR3 has 15 residues. Trimming removed 0 bases from V and 0 bases from J, with 5 bases in between. In DNA form, the CDR3 reads TGTGCCAGCAGCCAAGACAGGGCAACTAATGAAAAACTGTTTTTT. It yields the protein CASSQDRATNEKLFF.

The rearrangement joins TRBV9 to TRBJ1-2; 11 bases fit TRBD1. The V segment lost 0 bases and the J segment 5 bases; nucleotides outside the gene matches: 9. The CDR3 consists of 17 residues. Germline V gene data show CDR1 as SGDLS and CDR2 as YYNGEE. This chain's CDR3 is CASSVGGQGAGTYGYTF. CDR3 nucleotides: TGTGCCAGCAGCGTAGGTGGACAGGGGGCAGGTACTTATGGCTACACCTTC.

This sequence joins TRBV14 and TRBJ2-3; D not certain. The CDR3 loop spans 13 amino acids. The V end lost 0 bases, the J end lost 5 bases, and 6 bases lay between the germline ends. Germline V gene lookup returns CDR1 SGHDN and CDR2 FVKESK. As DNA, the CDR3 is TGTGCCAGCAGCCAAGATATAGAAGATACGCAGTATTTT. Translating it yields CASSQDIEDTQYF.